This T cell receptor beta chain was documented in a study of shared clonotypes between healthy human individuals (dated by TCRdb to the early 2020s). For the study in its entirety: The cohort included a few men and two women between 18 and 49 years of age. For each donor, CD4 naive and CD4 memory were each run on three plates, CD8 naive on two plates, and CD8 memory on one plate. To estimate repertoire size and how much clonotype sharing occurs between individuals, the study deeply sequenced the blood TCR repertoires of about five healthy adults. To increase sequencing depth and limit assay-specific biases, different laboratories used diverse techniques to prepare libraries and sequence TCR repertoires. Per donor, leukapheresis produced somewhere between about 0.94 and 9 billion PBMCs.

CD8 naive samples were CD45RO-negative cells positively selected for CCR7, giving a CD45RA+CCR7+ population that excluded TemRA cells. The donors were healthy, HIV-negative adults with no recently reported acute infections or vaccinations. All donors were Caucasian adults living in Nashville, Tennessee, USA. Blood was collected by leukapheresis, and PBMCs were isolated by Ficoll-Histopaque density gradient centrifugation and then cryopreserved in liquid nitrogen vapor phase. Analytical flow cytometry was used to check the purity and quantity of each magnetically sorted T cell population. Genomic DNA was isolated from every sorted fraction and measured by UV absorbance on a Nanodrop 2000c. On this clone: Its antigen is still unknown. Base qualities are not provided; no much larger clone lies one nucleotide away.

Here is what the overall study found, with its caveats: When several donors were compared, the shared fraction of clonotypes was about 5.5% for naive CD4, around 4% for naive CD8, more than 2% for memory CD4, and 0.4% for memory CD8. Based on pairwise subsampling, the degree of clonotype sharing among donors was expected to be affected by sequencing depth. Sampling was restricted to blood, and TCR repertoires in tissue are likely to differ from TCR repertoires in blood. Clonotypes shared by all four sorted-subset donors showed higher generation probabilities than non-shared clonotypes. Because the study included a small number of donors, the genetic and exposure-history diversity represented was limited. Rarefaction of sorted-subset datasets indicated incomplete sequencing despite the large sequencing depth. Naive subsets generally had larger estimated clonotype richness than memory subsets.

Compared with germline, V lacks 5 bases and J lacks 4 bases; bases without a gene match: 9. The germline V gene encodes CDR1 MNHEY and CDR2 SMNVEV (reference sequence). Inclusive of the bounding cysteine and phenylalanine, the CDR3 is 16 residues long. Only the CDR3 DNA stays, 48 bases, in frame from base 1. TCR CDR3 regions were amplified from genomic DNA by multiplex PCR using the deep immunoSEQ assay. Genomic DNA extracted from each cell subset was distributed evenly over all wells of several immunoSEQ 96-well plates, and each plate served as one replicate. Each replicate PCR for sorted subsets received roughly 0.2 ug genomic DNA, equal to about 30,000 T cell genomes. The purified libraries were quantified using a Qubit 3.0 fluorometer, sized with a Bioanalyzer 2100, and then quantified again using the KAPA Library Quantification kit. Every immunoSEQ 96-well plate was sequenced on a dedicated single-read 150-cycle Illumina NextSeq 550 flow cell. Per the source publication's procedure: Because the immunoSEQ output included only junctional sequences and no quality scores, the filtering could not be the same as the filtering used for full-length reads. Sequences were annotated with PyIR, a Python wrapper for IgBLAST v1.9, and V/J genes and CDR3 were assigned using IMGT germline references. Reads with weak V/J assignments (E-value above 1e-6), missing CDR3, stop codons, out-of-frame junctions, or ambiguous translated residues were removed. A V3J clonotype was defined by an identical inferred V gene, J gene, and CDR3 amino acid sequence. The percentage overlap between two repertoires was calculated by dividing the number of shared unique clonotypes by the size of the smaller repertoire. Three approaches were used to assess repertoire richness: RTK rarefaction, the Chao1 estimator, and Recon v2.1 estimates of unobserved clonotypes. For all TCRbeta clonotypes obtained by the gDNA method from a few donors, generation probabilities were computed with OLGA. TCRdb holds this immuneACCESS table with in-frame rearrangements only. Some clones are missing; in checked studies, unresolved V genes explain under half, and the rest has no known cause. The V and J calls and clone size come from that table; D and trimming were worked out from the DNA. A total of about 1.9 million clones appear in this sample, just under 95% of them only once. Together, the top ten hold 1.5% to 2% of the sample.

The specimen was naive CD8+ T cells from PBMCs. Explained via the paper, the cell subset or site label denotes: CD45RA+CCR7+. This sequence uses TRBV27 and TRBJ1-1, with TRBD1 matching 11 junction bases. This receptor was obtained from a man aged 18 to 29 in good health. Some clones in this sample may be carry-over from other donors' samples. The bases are TGTGCCAGCAGTGAAGTGGGACAGGGGGTTGGCACTGAAGCTTTCTTT. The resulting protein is CASSEVGQGVGTEAFF.